This T cell receptor beta chain came from a study of radiation and T cells in renal cell carcinoma. Sequencing used immunoSEQ multiplex PCR; TCRdb keeps in-frame clones, though not all of them. The table shows 110,000 to 150,000 clones, with 70% to 90% occurring only once. Study-wide results and caveats: From baseline, blood top tumor clonotypes peaked at 2 weeks post-radiation. Without pretreatment biopsies, baseline tumor clonotype presence was undetermined.

Germline CDR1 is SQVTM and CDR2 is ANQGSEA. This CDR3 region has 13 residues. V was shortened by 7 bases and J by 5 bases, with 17 bases between the two germline ends. Time point meaning: baseline pretreatment blood. Treatment meaning: 15 Gy SBRT to primary tumor, nephrectomy 4 weeks later. Comment on this clone: Its antigen remains unidentified.

The rearrangement uses TRBV29-1 and TRBJ1-1, with a possible D match to TRBD1 (6 bases). Specimen: blood, collected from a patient whose treatment included radiotherapy and nephrectomy. This TCR derives from a woman between 45 and 65 years old with renal cell carcinoma. The CDR3 here is CSGNPRGGTEAFF. CDR3 in DNA: TGCAGCGGTAACCCCAGGGGTGGGACTGAAGCTTTCTTT.